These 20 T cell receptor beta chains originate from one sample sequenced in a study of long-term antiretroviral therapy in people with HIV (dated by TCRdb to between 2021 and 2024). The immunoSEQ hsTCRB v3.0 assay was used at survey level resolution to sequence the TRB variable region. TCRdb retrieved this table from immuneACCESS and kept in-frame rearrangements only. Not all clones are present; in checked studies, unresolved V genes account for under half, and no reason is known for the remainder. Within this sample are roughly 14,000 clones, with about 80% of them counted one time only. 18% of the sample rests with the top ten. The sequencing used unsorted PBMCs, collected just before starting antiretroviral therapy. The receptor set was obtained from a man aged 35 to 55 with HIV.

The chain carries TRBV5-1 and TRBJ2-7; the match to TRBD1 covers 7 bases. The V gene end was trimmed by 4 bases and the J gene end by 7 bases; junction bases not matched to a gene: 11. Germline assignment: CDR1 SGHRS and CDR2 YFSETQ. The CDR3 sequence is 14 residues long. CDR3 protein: CASSPTGSSLEQYF. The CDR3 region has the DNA TGCGCCAGCAGCCCGACAGGGTCGTCACTGGAGCAGTACTTC.

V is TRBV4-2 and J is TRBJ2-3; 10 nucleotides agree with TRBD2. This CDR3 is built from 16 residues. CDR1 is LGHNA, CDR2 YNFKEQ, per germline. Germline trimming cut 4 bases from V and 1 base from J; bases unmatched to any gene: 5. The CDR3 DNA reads TGTGCCAGCAGCCCGGGTCTAGCGGGAGGCACAGATACGCAGTATTTT. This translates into CASSPGLAGGTDTQYF.

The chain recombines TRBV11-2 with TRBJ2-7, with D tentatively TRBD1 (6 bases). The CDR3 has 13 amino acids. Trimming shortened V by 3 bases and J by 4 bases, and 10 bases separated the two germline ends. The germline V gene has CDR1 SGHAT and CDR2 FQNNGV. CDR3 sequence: CASSFAGAYEQYF. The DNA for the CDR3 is TGTGCCAGCAGCTTCGCAGGGGCGTACGAGCAGTACTTC. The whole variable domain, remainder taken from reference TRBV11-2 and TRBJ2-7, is EAGVAQSPRYKIIEKRQSVAFWCNPISGHATLYWYQQILGQGPKLLIQFQNNGVVDDSQLPKDRFSAERLKGVDSTLKIQPAKLEDSAVYLCASSFAGAYEQYFGPGTRLTVT.

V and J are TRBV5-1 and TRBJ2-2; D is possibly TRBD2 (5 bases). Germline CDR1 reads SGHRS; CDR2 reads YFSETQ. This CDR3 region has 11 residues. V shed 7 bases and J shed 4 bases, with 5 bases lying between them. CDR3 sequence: CASGSTGELFF. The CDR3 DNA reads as TGCGCCAGCGGGAGCACCGGGGAGCTGTTTTTT.

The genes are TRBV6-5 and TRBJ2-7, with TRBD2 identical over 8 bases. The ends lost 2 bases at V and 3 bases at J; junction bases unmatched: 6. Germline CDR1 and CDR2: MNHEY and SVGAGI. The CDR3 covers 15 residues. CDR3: CASSYRAGAIYEQYF. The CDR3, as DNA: TGTGCCAGCAGTTACCGAGCGGGAGCTATCTACGAGCAGTACTTC.

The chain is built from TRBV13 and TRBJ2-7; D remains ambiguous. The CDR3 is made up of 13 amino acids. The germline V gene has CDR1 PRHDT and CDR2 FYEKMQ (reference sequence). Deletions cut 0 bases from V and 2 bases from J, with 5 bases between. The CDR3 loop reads CASSLGGTYEQYF. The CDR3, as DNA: TGTGCCAGCAGCTTAGGCGGTACCTACGAGCAGTACTTC.

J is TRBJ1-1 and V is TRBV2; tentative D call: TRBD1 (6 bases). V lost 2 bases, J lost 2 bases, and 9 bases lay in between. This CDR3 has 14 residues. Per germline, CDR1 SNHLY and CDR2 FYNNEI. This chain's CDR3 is CASSEWGQNTEAFF. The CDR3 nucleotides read TGTGCCAGCAGTGAATGGGGGCAAAACACTGAAGCTTTCTTT.

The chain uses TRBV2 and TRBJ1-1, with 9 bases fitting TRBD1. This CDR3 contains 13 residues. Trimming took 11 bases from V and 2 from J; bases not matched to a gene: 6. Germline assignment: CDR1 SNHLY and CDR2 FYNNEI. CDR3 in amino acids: CAGQQGANTEAFF. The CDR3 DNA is TGTGCCGGCCAACAGGGGGCTAACACTGAAGCTTTCTTT.

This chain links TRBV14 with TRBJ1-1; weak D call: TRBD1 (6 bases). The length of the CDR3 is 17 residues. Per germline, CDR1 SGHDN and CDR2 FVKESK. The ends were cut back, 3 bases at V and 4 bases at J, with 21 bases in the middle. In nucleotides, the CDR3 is TGTGCCAGCAGCCACTTACAGGGTCTCCCCTGGAGCACTGAAGCTTTCTTT. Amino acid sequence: CASSHLQGLPWSTEAFF.

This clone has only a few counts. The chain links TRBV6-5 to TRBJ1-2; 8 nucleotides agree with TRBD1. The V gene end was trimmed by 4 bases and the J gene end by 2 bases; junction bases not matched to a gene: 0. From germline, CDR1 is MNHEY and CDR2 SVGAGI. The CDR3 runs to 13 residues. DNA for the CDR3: TGTGCCAGCAGTTGGGACAGGAACTATGGCTACACCTTC. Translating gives CASSWDRNYGYTF.

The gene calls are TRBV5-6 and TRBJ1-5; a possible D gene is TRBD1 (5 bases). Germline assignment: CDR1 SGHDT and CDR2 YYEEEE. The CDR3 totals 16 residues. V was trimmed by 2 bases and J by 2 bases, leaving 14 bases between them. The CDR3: CASSFGRGRGNQPQHF. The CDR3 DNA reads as TGTGCCAGCAGCTTCGGACGGGGCCGGGGCAATCAGCCCCAGCATTTT.

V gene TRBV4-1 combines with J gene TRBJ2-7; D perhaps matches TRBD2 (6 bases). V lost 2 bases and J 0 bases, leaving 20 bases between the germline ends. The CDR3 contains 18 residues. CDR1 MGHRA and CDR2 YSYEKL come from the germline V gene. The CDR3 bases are TGCGCCAGCAGCCAAAGGGCGGGGTGGGGCCCGAGCTCCTACGAGCAGTACTTC. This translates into CASSQRAGWGPSSYEQYF.

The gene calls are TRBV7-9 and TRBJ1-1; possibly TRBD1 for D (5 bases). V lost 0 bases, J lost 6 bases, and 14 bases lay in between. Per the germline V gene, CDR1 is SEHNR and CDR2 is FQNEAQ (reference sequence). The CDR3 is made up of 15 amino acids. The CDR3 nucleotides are TGTGCCAGCAGCTTAGCGAGGGAGGGGAGGGCTGAAGCTTTCTTT. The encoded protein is CASSLAREGRAEAFF.

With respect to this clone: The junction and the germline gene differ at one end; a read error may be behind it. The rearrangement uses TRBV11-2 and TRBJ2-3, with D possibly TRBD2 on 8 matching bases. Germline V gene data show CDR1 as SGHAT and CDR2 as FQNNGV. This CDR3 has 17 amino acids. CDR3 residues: CASSLELGRGRRDTQYF. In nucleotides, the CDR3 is TGTGCCAGCAGCCTAGAACTCGGGAGGGGGCGGAGAGATACGCAGTATTTT. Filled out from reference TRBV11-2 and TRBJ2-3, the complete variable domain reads EAGVAQSPRYKIIEKRQSVAFWCNPISGHATLYWYQQILGQGPKLLIQFQNNGVVDDSQLPKDRFSAERLKGVDSTLKIQPAKLEDSAVYLCASSLELGRGRRDTQYFGPGTRLTVL.

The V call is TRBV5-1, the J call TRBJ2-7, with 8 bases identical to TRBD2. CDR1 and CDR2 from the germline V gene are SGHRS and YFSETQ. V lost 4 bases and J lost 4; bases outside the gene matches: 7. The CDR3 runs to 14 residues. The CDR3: CASSIAGSGYEQYF. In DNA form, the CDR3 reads TGCGCCAGCAGCATAGCGGGGTCCGGGTACGAGCAGTACTTC.

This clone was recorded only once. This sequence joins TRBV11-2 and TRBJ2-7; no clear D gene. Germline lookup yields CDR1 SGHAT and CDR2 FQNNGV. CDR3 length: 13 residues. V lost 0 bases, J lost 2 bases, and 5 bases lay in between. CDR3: CASSLEGAYEQYF. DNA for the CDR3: TGTGCCAGCAGCTTAGAAGGCGCCTACGAGCAGTACTTC.

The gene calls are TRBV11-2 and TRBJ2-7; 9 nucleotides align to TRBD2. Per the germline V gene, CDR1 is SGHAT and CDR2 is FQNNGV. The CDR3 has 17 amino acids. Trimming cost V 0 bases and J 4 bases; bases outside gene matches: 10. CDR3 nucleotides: TGTGCCAGCAGCTTAGAAGCGGCTAGCGGGACTTTGTACGAGCAGTACTTC. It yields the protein CASSLEAASGTLYEQYF.

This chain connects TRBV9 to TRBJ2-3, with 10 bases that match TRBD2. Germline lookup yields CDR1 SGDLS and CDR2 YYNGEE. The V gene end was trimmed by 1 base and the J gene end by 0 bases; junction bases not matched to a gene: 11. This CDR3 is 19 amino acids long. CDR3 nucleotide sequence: TGTGCCAGCAGCGTATATGGACTAGCGGATTCTAAAAGCACAGATACGCAGTATTTT. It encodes CASSVYGLADSKSTDTQYF.

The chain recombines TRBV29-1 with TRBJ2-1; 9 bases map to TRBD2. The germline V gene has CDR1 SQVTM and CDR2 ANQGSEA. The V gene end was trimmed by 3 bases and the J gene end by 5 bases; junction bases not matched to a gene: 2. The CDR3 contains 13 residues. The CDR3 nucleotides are TGCAGCGTTGACCTAGCGGGGAACAATGAGCAGTTCTTC. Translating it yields CSVDLAGNNEQFF.

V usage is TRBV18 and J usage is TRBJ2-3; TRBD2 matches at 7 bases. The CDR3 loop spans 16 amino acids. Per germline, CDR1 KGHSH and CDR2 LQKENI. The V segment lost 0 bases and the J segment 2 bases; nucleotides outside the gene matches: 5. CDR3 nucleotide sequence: TGTGCCAGCTCACCACCAGAGCGGGGTAACACAGATACGCAGTATTTT. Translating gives CASSPPERGNTDTQYF.